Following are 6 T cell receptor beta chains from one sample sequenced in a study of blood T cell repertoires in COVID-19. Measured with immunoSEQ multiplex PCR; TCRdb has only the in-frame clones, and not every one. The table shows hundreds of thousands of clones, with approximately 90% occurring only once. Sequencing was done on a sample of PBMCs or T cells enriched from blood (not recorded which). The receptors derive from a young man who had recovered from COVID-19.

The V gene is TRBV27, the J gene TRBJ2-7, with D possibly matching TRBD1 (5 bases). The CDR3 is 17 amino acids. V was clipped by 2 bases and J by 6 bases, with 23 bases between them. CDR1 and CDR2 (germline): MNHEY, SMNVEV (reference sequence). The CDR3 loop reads CASSLEAGFGAPFEQYF. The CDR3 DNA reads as TGTGCCAGCAGTTTAGAGGCAGGGTTCGGTGCACCTTTCGAGCAGTACTTC.

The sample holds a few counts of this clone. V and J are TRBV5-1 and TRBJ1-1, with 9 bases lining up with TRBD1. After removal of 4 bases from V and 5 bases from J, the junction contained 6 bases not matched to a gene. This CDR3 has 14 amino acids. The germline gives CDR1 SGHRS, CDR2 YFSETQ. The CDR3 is CASSKQGAGTEAFF. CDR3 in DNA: TGCGCCAGCAGCAAACAGGGGGCTGGAACTGAAGCTTTCTTT. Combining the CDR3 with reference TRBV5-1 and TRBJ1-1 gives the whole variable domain KAGVTQTPRYLIKTRGQQVTLSCSPISGHRSVSWYQQTPGQGLQFLFEYFSETQRNKGNFPGRFSGRQFSNSRSEMNVSTLELGDSALYLCASSKQGAGTEAFFGQGTRLTVV.

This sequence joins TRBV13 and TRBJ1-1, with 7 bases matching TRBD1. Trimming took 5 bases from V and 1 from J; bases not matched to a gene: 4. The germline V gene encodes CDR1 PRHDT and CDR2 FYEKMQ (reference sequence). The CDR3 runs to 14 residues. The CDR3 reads CASSHRTGNTEAFF. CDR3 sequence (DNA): TGTGCCAGCAGCCATCGGACAGGGAACACTGAAGCTTTCTTT.

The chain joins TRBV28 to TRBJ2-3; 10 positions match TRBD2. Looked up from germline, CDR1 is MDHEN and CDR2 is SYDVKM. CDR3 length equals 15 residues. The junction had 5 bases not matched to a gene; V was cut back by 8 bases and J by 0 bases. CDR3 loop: CASVLAGISTDTQYF. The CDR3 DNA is TGTGCCAGCGTACTAGCGGGGATCAGCACAGATACGCAGTATTTT. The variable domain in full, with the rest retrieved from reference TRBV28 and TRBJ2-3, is DVKVTQSSRYLVKRTGEKVFLECVQDMDHENMFWYRQDPGLGLRLIYFSYDVKMKEKGDIPEGYSVSREKKERFSLILESASTNQTSMYLCASVLAGISTDTQYFGPGTRLTVL.

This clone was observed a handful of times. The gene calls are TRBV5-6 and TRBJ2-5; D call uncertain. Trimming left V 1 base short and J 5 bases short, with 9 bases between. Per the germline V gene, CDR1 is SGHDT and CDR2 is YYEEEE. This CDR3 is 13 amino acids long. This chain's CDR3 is CASSLSPRETQYF. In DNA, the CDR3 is TGTGCCAGCAGCTTGAGCCCTAGGGAGACCCAGTACTTC. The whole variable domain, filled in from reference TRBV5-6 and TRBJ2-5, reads DAGVTQSPTHLIKTRGQQVTLRCSPKSGHDTVSWYQQALGQGPQFIFQYYEEEERQRGNFPDRFSGHQFPNYSSELNVNALLLGDSALYLCASSLSPRETQYFGPGTRLLVL.

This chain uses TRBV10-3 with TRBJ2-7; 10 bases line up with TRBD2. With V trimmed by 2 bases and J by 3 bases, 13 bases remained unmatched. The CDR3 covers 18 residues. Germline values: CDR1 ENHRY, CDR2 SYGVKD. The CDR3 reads CAISERPWPSGSGYEQYF. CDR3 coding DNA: TGTGCCATCAGTGAGCGCCCCTGGCCTAGCGGGAGTGGCTACGAGCAGTACTTC.